This TCR beta chain was captured in a study of cytomegalovirus exposure and HLA in healthy donors (TCRdb year 2017). Regarding the study in general: An earlier analysis of some 600 of the donors reported roughly 300 Gb of sequence data and 117 million unique TCR beta sequences obtained from about 170 million T cells. An early release covering 550 to 700 HLA-typed donors comprised approximately 300 gigabases of sequencing data and around 80 million unique TCR sequences. Of the 350 to 450 genotyped donors, over 80% were placed in the genetic ancestry cluster associated with self-reported Caucasian donors. The study was designed to test whether signatures of past pathogen exposure could be identified by cataloging public T cell receptors. The study profiled the T cell repertoires of about 720 subjects by immunosequencing and related them to cytomegalovirus serostatus. In addition to the first cohort of around 670 subjects, a separate validation cohort of 100 to 150 different subjects was used. To predict cytomegalovirus infection status, the study brought together high-throughput TCR immunosequencing, statistical association of individual TCRs with disease status, and machine learning. A later analysis re-analyzed previously published TCR beta repertoires from roughly 630 donors and added high-resolution HLA genotyping to study TCR occurrence patterns. Rather than drawing on any new phenotypic data, the later analysis identified candidate immune exposures from TCR beta sequences and the way those sequences occurred across donors. In an earlier analysis of 587 of the donors, high-throughput TCR beta sequencing was used to judge whether each TCR beta V gene segment behaved as functional or pseudogenic. Donor age, sex, ethnicity and CMV serostatus were compiled alongside the repertoire data. A later genetic analysis used genome-wide SNP genotypes for about 65% of the 666 donors, treating that subset as a discovery cohort. All discovery cohort repertoires had been generated using a single sequencing platform. HLA typing covered class I and class II loci at four-digit resolution. Typing coverage differed by locus: A, B, C, DRB1 and DQB1 were typed in roughly 620-630 donors, DQA1 in 500 to 550, DPA1 in 600 to 610, and DPB1 in 400 to 480. A handful of DR-DQ haplotypes were handled as single units for association and clustering because linkage in the cohort was strong. Among about 400 genotyped donors of the cohort, an average of approximately 240,000 unique TCR beta nucleotide sequences was sequenced per donor, of which about 18% were non-productive.

Note on this clone: Its antigen is currently not known. No base-level quality is on record; no much larger clone is a single base apart.

In total, over 600 healthy bone marrow donors made up the cohort. At the time of sampling, all cohort members were nominally healthy, though unrecorded immune exposures were likely present. The donor was CMV seronegative and belonged to the group of 352 seronegative cohort members. Each donor provided a peripheral blood sample, and peripheral blood mononuclear cells were used for TCR beta sequencing. Genomic DNA was extracted from the blood cell samples with the Qiagen DNeasy Blood Extraction Kit. The library was generated by the immunoSEQ multiplex PCR assay. For the multiplex PCR, a mixture combining 60 forward primers for TCR Vbeta segments and 13 reverse primers for TCR Jbeta segments was used. Amplification of the CDR3 region of rearranged TCR beta genes was performed with a multiplex PCR assay on genomic DNA. Amplified TCR beta libraries were sequenced as 87-base-pair reads on the Illumina HiSeq System. The paper's processing steps were these. A later analysis tallied roughly 76 million unique TCR beta chains across the 666 repertoires, and about 10 million of those chains were shared by two or more donors. To remove PCR and sequencing errors, raw reads were error-corrected and collapsed into unique sequences using a nearest-neighbor algorithm that merged closely related sequences. CDR3 sequences were aligned to IMGT reference sequences to assign V, D and J gene segments. For a sequence to be retained, at least a six-nucleotide match to both a V gene segment and a J gene segment was required. A rearrangement was called productive if the CDR3 had no stop codons and remained in frame with V and J, and every other rearrangement was called non-productive. CDR3 was defined according to IMGT convention as the region running from the second conserved V-encoded cysteine to the conserved J-encoded phenylalanine. Sequences without an unambiguous match to a single V gene segment were excluded from the earlier analysis of about 600 of the donors. In an earlier analysis of approximately 610 of the donors, V segments were called functional above 56.7% productive rearrangements and were called segregating when the between-donor standard deviation exceeded 5%. A statistical classification framework was built to diagnose cytomegalovirus status from the catalog of TCR beta chain sequences. In a later analysis, TCR nucleotide sequences were compared against IMGT/GENE-DB human TR gene sequences so that V and J genes could be assigned. In a later analysis, CDR3 sequences and most-parsimonious VDJ recombination scenarios were assigned using the TCRdist pipeline. In a later analysis, every TCR beta chain was defined by the combination of its CDR3 amino acid sequence and its V-gene family, and reads without a unique V-gene family were dropped. In a later analysis, around 600 highly shared, low-generation-probability nucleotide sequences were removed to address suspected cross-contamination and a sequencing artifact. A later analysis calculated a clonal expansion index for each public chain from normalized within-repertoire ranks of inferred template counts. In a later analysis, generation probabilities were computed with a VDJ recombination model fitted to out-of-frame rearrangements, and the resulting probabilities were checked against IGoR. A later analysis scored TCR-TCR, TCR-HLA and TCR-CMV co-occurrence with hypergeometric tests, applying a repertoire-size bias correction to TCR pairs. A later analysis estimated false discovery rates by permuting HLA or CMV assignments 20 times. In a later analysis, co-occurring TCRs were grouped using DBSCAN, with TCRdist sequence similarity added in when clustering inside HLA-allele-positive subsets. Repertoires with fewer than 30,000 or more than 120,000 public chains were left out of co-occurrence clustering, as were several repertoires with anomalous nucleotide sharing. What TCRdb holds here is the immuneACCESS table cut down to in-frame rearrangements. Part of the clones is not present; checked against another copy, under half of the missing clones reflect an unresolved V gene, and the others are unexplained. V, J and clone size are taken as reported in that table, and D and trimming were inferred from the DNA itself. This sample holds 85,000 to 100,000 clones; around four fifths were observed only once. Of the sample, 4.5% to 5% is held by the ten largest clones.

Study-wide findings and limitations: In vitro tests confirmed that a few of the cytomegalovirus-associated TCR beta chains recognize cytomegalovirus antigens. A later analysis found that TCR association rates varied across HLA loci, with DRB1 alleles showing the most associated TCRs and HLA-C alleles the fewest. The only immune exposure information available for the cohort was CMV serostatus. Cytomegalovirus status was reported to be diagnosed by the classifier with high specificity and sensitivity in both the original and validation cohorts. A further reported finding was that TCR beta sequences accurately predicted the HLA-A and HLA-B alleles for most subjects in the first cohort. In an earlier analysis of a few hundred of the donors, most TCR beta V segments were observed in productive rearrangements about 87% or about 30% of the time, broadly matching IMGT annotations. In a later analysis, several top co-occurrence clusters were reported to appear linked to parvovirus B19, influenza, CMV and Epstein-Barr virus. According to a later analysis, most CMV-associated TCR beta chains appeared to be HLA-restricted, and the HLA associations seemed to be driven largely by CMV exposure. An association between a missense DCLRE1C variant and V-gene and J-gene trimming of TCR beta chains was found in a later genetic analysis and replicated in an independent cohort. The authors suggested that the approach could potentially be extended to other disease states and immunological phenotypes. When HLA alleles, especially DR and DQ, strongly co-occurred, TCR associations were difficult to assign to individual alleles. In the study, about 150 TCR beta chains were listed as associated with cytomegalovirus. Linkage disequilibrium might explain the correlated functional status among segregating V segments, but an unknown experimental factor could not be ruled out. In a later analysis, HLA-associated TCR beta chains showed more clonal expansion and lower generation probabilities than non-associated chains that were equally common. Because some donors lacked HLA typing at each locus, the association tests relied only on the typed subset. Roughly uniform sequencing depth across donors was assumed in presence/absence analyses, although this assumption may not hold. A later genetic analysis reported fewer N-insertions in productive TCRs among donors in an Asian-associated ancestry cluster than the approximately 670-donor mean. The cohort was sequenced for TCR beta chains only, and without alpha or paired-chain data the features that could be detected were limited. Some IMGT-functional V segments, including TRBV6-2 and TRBV6-3, could not be told apart with the 87-base-pair reads, so those segments were excluded. The earlier analysis of 587 of the donors excluded 15 to 20 rarely observed V segments, including chromosome 9 orphons, because counts were too low. Specific HLA alleles were associated with more than 15,000 TCR beta sequences at a false discovery rate of 0.05 in a later analysis. A group of highly shared sequence variants was considered likely to be a technical artifact of the sequencing pipeline. Across donors, most TCR sequences were observed very rarely, whereas some public TCRs were present in many individuals.

CDR1 and CDR2, per the germline V gene (reference sequence), are WNHNN and SYGVQD. The CDR3 numbers 19 residues from cysteine through phenylalanine. The only DNA kept is the CDR3, 57 bases in frame from the first base. V sheds 6 bases and J sheds 9 bases, leaving 36 bases between their ends. The receptor comes from a middle-aged woman in good health and CMV-seronegative. What was sequenced was PBMCs. The chain is made from TRBV10-1 and TRBJ2-7; TRBD1 is a weak D gene call, 6 bases matching. The DNA sequence is given as TGCGCCAGCAGCGATCCCGACAGGATGGTTGCTCGGCACAAAAAGGGGCAGTACTTC. This gives the protein CASSDPDRMVARHKKGQYF.